This T cell receptor beta chain was captured by sequencing in a study of cytomegalovirus exposure and HLA in healthy donors. Primers: 60 Vbeta forward and 13 Jbeta reverse. Repertoires were generated with immunoSEQ multiplex PCR, while TCRdb's copy carries only in-frame clones and drops some. The table lists approximately 100,000 clones, 84% of them singletons. Trimming pared 8 bases from V and 2 bases from J, leaving 12 bases between. Germline V gives CDR1 MGHDK, CDR2 SYGVNS. This CDR3 is built from 14 residues. The V and J genes are TRBV25-1 and TRBJ2-2; D might be TRBD1 (6 bases). This clonotype was sampled from a woman in her late teens or twenties in good health and CMV-seronegative. Specimen: PBMCs. In DNA form, the CDR3 reads TGTGCCAGCGCCTCGGGACAAAACACCGGGGAGCTGTTTTTT. Its translation: CASASGQNTGELFF.